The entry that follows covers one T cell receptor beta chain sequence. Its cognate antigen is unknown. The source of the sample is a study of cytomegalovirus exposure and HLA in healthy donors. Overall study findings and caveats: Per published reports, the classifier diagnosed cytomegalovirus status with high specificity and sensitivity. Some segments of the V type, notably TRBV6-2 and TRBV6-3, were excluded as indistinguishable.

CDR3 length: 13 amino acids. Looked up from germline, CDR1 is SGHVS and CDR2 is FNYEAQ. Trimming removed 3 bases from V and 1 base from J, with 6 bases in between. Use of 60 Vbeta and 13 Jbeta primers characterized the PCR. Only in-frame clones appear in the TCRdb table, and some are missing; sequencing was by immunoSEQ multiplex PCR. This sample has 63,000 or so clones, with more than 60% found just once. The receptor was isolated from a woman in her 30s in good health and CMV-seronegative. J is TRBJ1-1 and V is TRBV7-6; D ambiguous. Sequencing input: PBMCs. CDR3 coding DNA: TGTGCCAGCAGCTTGGCAGAGAACACTGAAGCTTTCTTT. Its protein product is CASSLAENTEAFF.